The entry below gives a single T cell receptor beta chain sequence along with its context. Its target is unknown. This sample is part of a study of OX40 agonist ivuxolimab in advanced cancers. The overall study: Therapy given before enrollment (anti-PD-1, anti-PD-L1 or anti-CTLA-4) was allowed, and 40% had some. Study-level points and caveats: The study found among the lowest clonal expansion in partial responders at 0.1-3.0 mg/kg.

In germline, CDR1 is SGDLS, CDR2 YYNGEE. V was clipped by 4 bases and J by 3 bases; unmatched bases: 5. The length of the CDR3 is 14 residues. This table comes from immunoSEQ multiplex PCR, and its TCRdb copy is limited to in-frame clones, with some not included. The sample shows 6,000 to 7,000 clones, roughly 63% of them seen only once. This TCR was recovered from an adult with an advanced solid tumor such as melanoma, head and neck, liver or kidney cancer. The chain recombines TRBV9 with TRBJ2-5, with 8 bases fitting TRBD2. The specimen was CD4+ or CD8+ T cells sorted from blood, collected in a trial of the OX40 agonist ivuxolimab. CDR3 DNA: TGTGCCAGCAGCCCGAAGGGACTAGAAGAGACCCAGTACTTC. Protein sequence: CASSPKGLEETQYF. Looking up the rest from reference TRBV9 and TRBJ2-5 gives the full variable domain: DSGVTQTPKHLITATGQRVTLRCSPRSGDLSVYWYQQSLDQGLQFLIQYYNGEERAKGNILERFSAQQFPDLHSELNLSSLELGDSALYFCASSPKGLEETQYFGPGTRLLVL.